These 26 T cell receptor beta chains were sequenced from one sample in a study of Ad26.COV2.S vaccination and SARS-CoV-2 variants. Some clones are missing from TCRdb's copy, which holds only in-frame ones; the method was immunoSEQ multiplex PCR. The sample consists of about 350,000 clones, around 88% of them appearing once. The treatment here: approximately 18 received Ad26.COV2.S at low or high dose, single or two shots; about 5 received placebo; per-sample allocation not given. Vaccine and placebo recipients were sampled on day 63 after the first injection. Source: peripheral blood, taken in a trial of Ad26.COV2.S vaccine versus placebo. The receptors here all came from a person aged 18 to 59 who received the Ad26.COV2.S COVID-19 vaccine or a placebo.

This sequence joins TRBV5-5 and TRBJ1-2; 12 bases match TRBD1. The ends lost 6 bases at V and 2 bases at J; junction bases unmatched: 8. The CDR3 consists of 16 residues. Germline loops: CDR1 SGHKS, CDR2 YYEKEE (reference sequence). CDR3 residues: CASIRTGQGANYGYTF. The CDR3 DNA reads TGTGCCAGCATCCGGACGGGACAGGGGGCCAACTATGGCTACACCTTC.

The rearrangement links TRBV5-1 to TRBJ2-3, with 9 bases identical to TRBD2. Looked up from germline, CDR1 is SGHRS and CDR2 is YFSETQ. CDR3 size: 16 residues. V dropped 4 bases and J dropped 1; count of bases not matched to a gene: 7. CDR3 loop: CASSRGASGGTDTQYF. The CDR3 nucleotides read TGCGCCAGCAGCCGGGGGGCTAGCGGGGGCACAGATACGCAGTATTTT.

Concerning this clone itself: One end of the junction fails to match germline, which may point to a read error. The V gene is TRBV6-6, the J gene TRBJ2-2; D gene uncertain. The CDR3 length is 13 residues. The germline V gene encodes CDR1 MNHNY and CDR2 SVGAGI (reference sequence). This CDR3 reads CASSYPKTGELFF. The DNA of the CDR3 is TGTGCCAGCAGTTACCCGAAGACCGGGGAGCTGTTTTTT.

The chain uses TRBV5-6 and TRBJ2-7; 9 bases map to TRBD1. Trimming removed 4 bases from V and 0 bases from J; junction bases left unmatched: 5. This CDR3 comprises 15 residues. Germline lookup yields CDR1 SGHDT and CDR2 YYEEEE. CDR3 DNA sequence: TGTGCCAGCAGCGAGGGACAGGGAAGCTCCTACGAGCAGTACTTC. It translates to CASSEGQGSSYEQYF.

V and J are TRBV6-6 and TRBJ2-4; 7 bases are shared with TRBD1. Germline V gives CDR1 MNHNY, CDR2 SVGAGI (reference sequence). This CDR3 is built from 15 residues. After removal of 5 bases from V and 0 bases from J, the junction contained 4 bases not matched to a gene. The CDR3 bases are TGTGCCAGCAGTCCGAGGGGGCTAGCCAAAAACATTCAGTACTTC. Translation gives CASSPRGLAKNIQYF.

This sequence joins TRBV28 and TRBJ2-1, with 10 bases fitting TRBD2. V dropped 3 bases and J dropped 6; count of bases not matched to a gene: 5. The CDR3 sequence is 15 residues long. CDR1 is MDHEN, CDR2 SYDVKM, per germline. CDR3 sequence (DNA): TGTGCCAGCAGTTTTTATAGCGGGAGGTTCAATGAGCAGTTCTTC. Translated, it gives CASSFYSGRFNEQFF.

The chain combines TRBV3-1 (or the pseudogene TRBV3-2) with TRBJ1-2; 10 bases map to TRBD1. This CDR3 is built from 17 residues. From germline, CDR1 is LGHDT and CDR2 YNNKEL (reference sequence). Trimming cost V 3 bases and J 2 bases; bases outside gene matches: 9. In nucleotides, the CDR3 is TGTGCCAGCAGCCACCATTTGACAGGGGGCGGCAACTATGGCTACACCTTC. It codes for CASSHHLTGGGNYGYTF.

The gene calls are TRBV6-2 or TRBV6-3 and TRBJ1-1, with D unresolved. The germline V gene has CDR1 MNHEY and CDR2 SVGEGT. Trimming stripped 4 bases from V and 1 base from J, with 10 bases between. The CDR3 has 14 residues. CDR3 region: CASSLQRPNTEAFF. The CDR3 DNA sequence: TGTGCCAGCAGTTTACAGCGACCGAACACTGAAGCTTTCTTT.

This clone has only one observation. The chain joins TRBV2 to TRBJ1-2; no firm D call. Germline V gene data show CDR1 as SNHLY and CDR2 as FYNNEI. Trimming removed 0 bases at V and 4 bases at J, with 12 bases between. The CDR3 is 15 residues long. The CDR3 is CASSEARQKAYGYTF. The CDR3 DNA follows: TGTGCCAGCAGTGAAGCGCGTCAGAAGGCCTATGGCTACACCTTC.

This clone was observed a handful of times. The V and J genes are TRBV9 and TRBJ1-2; D uncertain. Trimming removed 4 bases from V and 4 bases from J, with 17 bases in between. Per the germline V gene, CDR1 is SGDLS and CDR2 is YYNGEE. The CDR3 is made up of 15 amino acids. CDR3 residues: CASSLSPSVSYGYTF. For the CDR3, the DNA is TGTGCCAGCAGCCTCTCACCCTCTGTCTCCTATGGCTACACCTTC.

This clone came up once. The chain links TRBV7-2 to TRBJ2-7; TRBD1 matches 7 bases. This CDR3 has 13 amino acids. Germline assignment: CDR1 SGHTA and CDR2 FQGNSA. Germline trimming cut 1 base from V and 5 bases from J; bases unmatched to any gene: 2. CDR3 in amino acids: CASSLDRGNEQYF. In DNA, the CDR3 is TGTGCCAGCAGCTTAGACAGGGGCAACGAGCAGTACTTC.

This clone was observed a single time. CDR3 amino acids: CASSLGDRRTDTQYF. The CDR3 DNA reads as TGTGCCAGCAGCCTAGGCGACCGAAGAACAGATACGCAGTATTTT. The chain carries TRBV7-9 and TRBJ2-3; D unclear. This CDR3 contains 15 residues. Germline CDR1 is SEHNR and CDR2 is FQNEAQ (reference sequence). V was trimmed by 5 bases and J by 3 bases, leaving 15 bases between them.

This chain connects TRBV6-6 to TRBJ1-3; TRBD1 agrees at 8 bases. The V gene's germline CDR1 is MNHNY and CDR2 SVGAGI (reference sequence). The CDR3 contains 16 residues. The junction had 11 bases not matched to a gene; V was cut back by 8 bases and J by 2 bases. Here the CDR3 reads CASLKPGTGPGNTIYF. Here the CDR3 DNA reads TGTGCCAGCCTCAAACCAGGGACAGGACCTGGAAACACCATATATTTT.

CDR3 protein: CASSPRGRETQYF. In nucleotides, the CDR3 is TGTGCCAGCTCACCACGGGGTAGGGAGACCCAGTACTTC. The chain recombines TRBV18 with TRBJ2-5; D gene uncertain. Trimming took off 1 base at V and 5 bases at J, with 8 bases between the two ends. This CDR3 region has 13 residues. The germline V gene has CDR1 KGHSH and CDR2 LQKENI.

The genes are TRBV7-9 and TRBJ2-1; D could derive from TRBD1 or TRBD2 (5 bases each). The CDR3 extends over 14 amino acids. Germline lookup yields CDR1 SEHNR and CDR2 FQNEAQ (reference sequence). Trimming left V 0 bases short and J 4 bases short, with 7 bases between. The DNA for the CDR3 is TGTGCCAGCAGCTTAGCGGGGGAGTACAATGAGCAGTTCTTC. Protein: CASSLAGEYNEQFF.

A word on this clone: The sample contains more than one DNA sequence encoding this CDR3. The rearrangement joins TRBV5-1 to TRBJ2-7; no reliable D call. The CDR3 is 11 amino acids. The V and J ends lost 3 bases and 1 base respectively, with 2 bases between them. Per germline, CDR1 SGHRS and CDR2 YFSETQ. The CDR3 DNA is TGCGCCAGCAGCTCTTCCTACGAGCAGTACTTC. This gives the protein CASSSSYEQYF. The full variable domain, rest sourced from reference TRBV5-1 and TRBJ2-7, is KAGVTQTPRYLIKTRGQQVTLSCSPISGHRSVSWYQQTPGQGLQFLFEYFSETQRNKGNFPGRFSGRQFSNSRSEMNVSTLELGDSALYLCASSSSYEQYFGPGTRLTVT.

The J gene is TRBJ2-1, the V gene TRBV4-3; 7 bases map to TRBD1. This CDR3 contains 13 residues. The germline gives CDR1 LGHNA, CDR2 YSLEER. The ends lost 4 bases at V and 8 bases at J; junction bases unmatched: 5. CDR3 in DNA: TGCGCCAGCAGCCCATCGCAGGGGGATGAGCAGTTCTTC. The encoded protein is CASSPSQGDEQFF.

The chain couples TRBV19 to TRBJ2-6; no clear D. The germline V gene has CDR1 LNHDA and CDR2 SQIVND (reference sequence). CDR3 length equals 17 residues. V shed 10 bases and J shed 0 bases, with 19 bases lying between them. CDR3 sequence reads: CATSATAINSGANVLTF. CDR3 sequence (DNA): TGTGCCACCTCCGCAACAGCGATAAACTCTGGGGCCAACGTCCTGACTTTC.

The table lists this clone with a count of one. V is TRBV5-1 and J is TRBJ1-1; possibly TRBD1 for D (5 bases). Germline-derived CDR1 and CDR2 are SGHRS and YFSETQ. Trimming pared 0 bases from V and 4 bases from J, leaving 13 bases between. The CDR3 length is 15 residues. The CDR3 sequence: CASSLGSGVVTEAFF. The CDR3, as DNA: TGCGCCAGCAGCTTGGGGTCGGGGGTGGTCACTGAAGCTTTCTTT. Filled out from reference TRBV5-1 and TRBJ1-1, the complete variable domain reads KAGVTQTPRYLIKTRGQQVTLSCSPISGHRSVSWYQQTPGQGLQFLFEYFSETQRNKGNFPGRFSGRQFSNSRSEMNVSTLELGDSALYLCASSLGSGVVTEAFFGQGTRLTVV.

The genes are TRBV27 and TRBJ1-6, with D uncertain. CDR1 and CDR2 (germline): MNHEY, SMNVEV (reference sequence). Trimming removed 1 base at V and 10 bases at J, with 14 bases between. CDR3 length: 15 amino acids. CDR3 bases: TGTGCCAGCAGTTTATACGCCCGGCCCCTATCACCCCTCCACTTT. Protein sequence: CASSLYARPLSPLHF.

The chain combines TRBV7-2 with TRBJ2-1; tentative D call: TRBD2 (5 bases). This CDR3 has 16 amino acids. Between the trimmed V and J ends, which lost 7 bases and 2 bases, there was a span of 18 bases. Per germline, CDR1 SGHTA and CDR2 FQGNSA. The CDR3 DNA reads as TGTGCCAGCATCATCGGACCAAGCGGACCCTACAATGAGCAGTTCTTC. Translated: CASIIGPSGPYNEQFF.

The chain links TRBV28 to TRBJ2-3, with TRBD2 identical over 13 bases. J lost 0 bases, V lost 6 bases, and 6 bases had no gene match. The CDR3 totals 17 residues. CDR1 MDHEN and CDR2 SYDVKM come from the germline V gene. The CDR3 sequence is CASRLAGGISSTDTQYF. The CDR3 DNA is TGTGCCAGCAGACTAGCGGGAGGGATATCTAGCACAGATACGCAGTATTTT.

The CDR3 loop reads CASSYHPTGNTIYF. In nucleotides, the CDR3 is TGTGCCAGCAGTTACCATCCTACTGGAAACACCATATATTTT. V usage is TRBV6-6 and J usage is TRBJ1-3; D gene uncertain. The CDR3 spans 14 residues. Germline-derived CDR1 and CDR2 are MNHNY and SVGAGI (reference sequence). The V and J ends lost 2 bases and 2 bases respectively, with 7 bases between them.

CDR3 DNA sequence: TGTGCCAGCAGCTGGGGGACTAGCGGGGGCACAGATACGCAGTATTTT. Protein sequence: CASSWGTSGGTDTQYF. The chain combines TRBV7-9 with TRBJ2-3, with 13 bases that match TRBD2. The CDR3 sequence is 16 residues long. Germline assignment: CDR1 SEHNR and CDR2 FQNEAQ (reference sequence). The V segment lost 4 bases and the J segment 1 base; nucleotides outside the gene matches: 2.

J is TRBJ2-7 and V is TRBV28; perhaps TRBD1 as D (5 bases). The CDR3 has 11 residues. The germline gives CDR1 MDHEN, CDR2 SYDVKM. Trimming left V 10 bases short and J 3 bases short, with 10 bases between. The chain's CDR3 is CATGDSYEQYF. Written as DNA, the CDR3 is TGTGCCACCGGTGACAGCTACGAGCAGTACTTC.

The V call is TRBV27, the J call TRBJ2-1; TRBD1 agrees at 9 bases. Germline loops: CDR1 MNHEY, CDR2 SMNVEV (reference sequence). V lost 5 bases to trimming and J lost 9 bases; unmatched junction nucleotides: 17. CDR3 length equals 17 residues. The CDR3 region has the DNA TGTGCCAGCAGTACCCCGGGACAGGGACCGGGACTTAGTGAGCAGTTCTTC. Amino acids: CASSTPGQGPGLSEQFF.